Listed below are T cell receptor beta chains from one sample, sequenced in a study of Ad26.COV2.S vaccination and SARS-CoV-2 variants. Assay used: immunoSEQ multiplex PCR; TCRdb lists only in-frame clones, some missing. The repertoire includes about 680,000 clones, more than 70% of them detected once, and nearly 1.5% sits in the top ten. The sequencing here drew on peripheral blood, taken in a trial of Ad26.COV2.S vaccine versus placebo. The source is a person between 18 and 60 years old who received the Ad26.COV2.S COVID-19 vaccine or a placebo. Each CDR3 is given with its conserved first and last residue. Fields, in order: J gene, V gene, clone size, CDR3 length, D gene, CDR3 DNA, CDR3 protein. D genes are given only for firm matches. Not all rows give a size; the values are once, few, many and, for expanded clones, a class.

j_gene: TRBJ1-6
v_gene: TRBV5-1
abundance: once
len: 17
d_gene: NA
CDR3nt: TGCGCCAGCAGCTTGGTTGGAGGCAGCTCCTATAATTCACCCCTCCACTTT
CDR3aa: CASSLVGGSSYNSPLHF

j_gene: TRBJ2-1
v_gene: TRBV5-8
abundance: NA
len: 16
d_gene: NA
CDR3nt: TGTGCCAGCAGCCCCTTGACCCAATTTATAAGAAATGAGCAGTTCTTC
CDR3aa: CASSPLTQFIRNEQFF

j_gene: TRBJ1-2
v_gene: TRBV6-6
abundance: NA
len: 12
d_gene: TRBD1
CDR3nt: TGTGCCAGCGCGACAGGGGGCTTTGGCTACACCTTC
CDR3aa: CASATGGFGYTF

j_gene: TRBJ1-4
v_gene: TRBV3-1/TRBV3-2
abundance: NA
len: 13
d_gene: NA
CDR3nt: TGTGCCAGCAGCCAAGGGGGAGGACGAACGCTGTTTTTT
CDR3aa: CASSQGGGRTLFF

j_gene: TRBJ1-1
v_gene: TRBV10-3
abundance: NA
len: 13
d_gene: NA
CDR3nt: TGTGCCATCAGTGGTGCCCAGAACACTGAAGCTTTCTTT
CDR3aa: CAISGAQNTEAFF

j_gene: TRBJ2-1
v_gene: TRBV7-2
abundance: NA
len: 18
d_gene: TRBD2
CDR3nt: TGTGCCAGCAGCTTAGTAGCTAGCGGGGGCTTTCCCTACAATGAGCAGTTCTTC
CDR3aa: CASSLVASGGFPYNEQFF

j_gene: TRBJ1-4
v_gene: TRBV5-1
abundance: NA
len: 15
d_gene: TRBD1
CDR3nt: TGCGCCAGCAGCCGGGGACAGGTCGCCAATGAAAAACTGTTTTTT
CDR3aa: CASSRGQVANEKLFF

j_gene: TRBJ2-1
v_gene: TRBV3-1/TRBV3-2
abundance: NA
len: 16
d_gene: TRBD2
CDR3nt: TGTGCCAGCAGCCGAACCGGGGGGGCTTCTCGCAATGAGCAGTTCTTC
CDR3aa: CASSRTGGASRNEQFF

j_gene: TRBJ2-7
v_gene: TRBV6-2/TRBV6-3
abundance: once
len: 14
d_gene: NA
CDR3nt: TGTGCCAGCAGCCAACGCGGGGGCCCCTACGAGCAGTACTTC
CDR3aa: CASSQRGGPYEQYF

j_gene: TRBJ2-1
v_gene: TRBV5-6
abundance: NA
len: 17
d_gene: TRBD2
CDR3nt: TGTGCCAGCAGCTTGACGGGTGCGGGGGGTCCCTACAATGAGCAGTTCTTC
CDR3aa: CASSLTGAGGPYNEQFF

j_gene: TRBJ1-4
v_gene: TRBV27
abundance: NA
len: 14
d_gene: NA
CDR3nt: TGTGCCAGCAGCTCATTAGCTACTAATGAAAAACTGTTTTTT
CDR3aa: CASSSLATNEKLFF

j_gene: TRBJ2-7
v_gene: TRBV27
abundance: NA
len: 14
d_gene: TRBD1
CDR3nt: TGTGCCAGCAGCCGGACAGGGGGTTCCTACGAGCAGTACTTC
CDR3aa: CASSRTGGSYEQYF

j_gene: TRBJ2-2
v_gene: TRBV7-2
abundance: NA
len: 15
d_gene: NA
CDR3nt: TGTGCCAGCAGCCCCTTAGGGGGTTGGACCGGGGAGCTGTTTTTT
CDR3aa: CASSPLGGWTGELFF

j_gene: TRBJ1-1
v_gene: TRBV30
abundance: NA
len: 12
d_gene: TRBD1
CDR3nt: TGTGCCTGGAGGGCAGGGGGCCCTGAAGCTTTCTTT
CDR3aa: CAWRAGGPEAFF

j_gene: TRBJ2-1
v_gene: TRBV30
abundance: NA
len: 12
d_gene: NA
CDR3nt: TGTGCCTGGGGCCCTTTGCCCGATGAGCAGTTCTTC
CDR3aa: CAWGPLPDEQFF

j_gene: TRBJ2-1
v_gene: TRBV30
abundance: NA
len: 18
d_gene: TRBD2
CDR3nt: TGTGCCTGGAGTGTACTTAGCGGGGGGCCGAGCTCCTACAATGAGCAGTTCTTC
CDR3aa: CAWSVLSGGPSSYNEQFF

j_gene: TRBJ2-7
v_gene: TRBV11-3
abundance: once
len: 16
d_gene: TRBD1
CDR3nt: TGTGCCAGCAGCCCGGGACAGGGCGGGAGCTCCTACGAGCAGTACTTC
CDR3aa: CASSPGQGGSSYEQYF

j_gene: TRBJ2-2
v_gene: TRBV4-1
abundance: NA
len: 16
d_gene: NA
CDR3nt: TGCGCCAGCAGCCAAGATCCGCAGGGCGTCACCGGGGAGCTGTTTTTT
CDR3aa: CASSQDPQGVTGELFF

j_gene: TRBJ1-2
v_gene: TRBV21-1
abundance: NA
len: 17
d_gene: NA
CDR3nt: TGTGCCAGCAGCAATTTTGATGACGGGACAGGGCACTATGGCTACACCTTC
CDR3aa: CASSNFDDGTGHYGYTF

j_gene: TRBJ2-1
v_gene: TRBV11-3
abundance: NA
len: 14
d_gene: TRBD1
CDR3nt: TGTGCCAGCAGCCCCGAGGGTAGGGGGCGTGAGCAGTTCTTC
CDR3aa: CASSPEGRGREQFF

j_gene: TRBJ1-5
v_gene: TRBV24-1
abundance: once
len: 12
d_gene: NA
CDR3nt: TGTGCCACACAGGGTAACAATCAGCCCCAGCATTTT
CDR3aa: CATQGNNQPQHF

j_gene: TRBJ2-2
v_gene: TRBV5-1
abundance: NA
len: 15
d_gene: TRBD1
CDR3nt: TGCGCCAGCAGCTTCGGAGACAGGGGCACCGGGGAGCTGTTTTTT
CDR3aa: CASSFGDRGTGELFF

j_gene: TRBJ1-2
v_gene: TRBV9
abundance: NA
len: 17
d_gene: NA
CDR3nt: TGTGCCAGCAGCGTAGCCGGGGGTTTAGGGGGTCCGTATGGCTACACCTTC
CDR3aa: CASSVAGGLGGPYGYTF

j_gene: TRBJ2-2
v_gene: TRBV12-3/TRBV12-4
abundance: NA
len: 13
d_gene: NA
CDR3nt: TGTGCCAGCAGCCTGGGTAGGACCGGGGAGCTGTTTTTT
CDR3aa: CASSLGRTGELFF

j_gene: TRBJ2-2
v_gene: TRBV18
abundance: NA
len: 16
d_gene: TRBD2
CDR3nt: TGTGCCAGCTCGCTCATAGCGGGACGCGACACCGGGGAGCTGTTTTTT
CDR3aa: CASSLIAGRDTGELFF

j_gene: TRBJ1-5
v_gene: TRBV18
abundance: few
len: 13
d_gene: NA
CDR3nt: TGTGCCAGCTCACAGGGGAGGGACCAGCCCCAGCATTTT
CDR3aa: CASSQGRDQPQHF

j_gene: TRBJ2-3
v_gene: TRBV4-3
abundance: NA
len: 15
d_gene: TRBD1
CDR3nt: TGCGCCAGCAGCCAGACAGGGGGCCCAACAGATACGCAGTATTTT
CDR3aa: CASSQTGGPTDTQYF

j_gene: TRBJ2-7
v_gene: TRBV18
abundance: NA
len: 14
d_gene: TRBD1
CDR3nt: TGTGCCAGCTCCGGGACAGTGGAACGACGGGAGCAGTACTTC
CDR3aa: CASSGTVERREQYF

j_gene: TRBJ2-5
v_gene: TRBV6-5
abundance: NA
len: 14
d_gene: NA
CDR3nt: TGTGCCAGCAGTTACGACAGACAGAAAGAGACCCAGTACTTC
CDR3aa: CASSYDRQKETQYF

j_gene: TRBJ1-4
v_gene: TRBV24-1
abundance: NA
len: 16
d_gene: TRBD1
CDR3nt: TGTGCCACCAGTGATTCCCGGGACAGGGGGAGTGAAAAACTGTTTTTT
CDR3aa: CATSDSRDRGSEKLFF

j_gene: TRBJ1-4
v_gene: TRBV7-8
abundance: NA
len: 14
d_gene: NA
CDR3nt: TGTGCCAGCAGCCTGGAGCGGTGGGATGAAAAACTGTTTTTT
CDR3aa: CASSLERWDEKLFF

j_gene: TRBJ2-5
v_gene: TRBV18
abundance: NA
len: 17
d_gene: TRBD2
CDR3nt: TGTGCCAGCTCTAGATTTGGACTAGCGGGGGGCCAAGAGACCCAGTACTTC
CDR3aa: CASSRFGLAGGQETQYF

j_gene: TRBJ2-3
v_gene: TRBV6-6
abundance: NA
len: 13
d_gene: NA
CDR3nt: TGTGCCAGCAGTTACTCCCCCACAGATACGCAGTATTTT
CDR3aa: CASSYSPTDTQYF

j_gene: TRBJ1-3
v_gene: TRBV6-5
abundance: NA
len: 13
d_gene: NA
CDR3nt: TGTGCCAGCGGGAGCAGCTCTGGAAACACCATATATTTT
CDR3aa: CASGSSSGNTIYF

j_gene: TRBJ1-6
v_gene: TRBV5-4
abundance: few
len: 15
d_gene: TRBD1
CDR3nt: TGTGCCAGCAGCTTGGCGGACAGGAGAAATTCACCCCTCCACTTT
CDR3aa: CASSLADRRNSPLHF

j_gene: TRBJ2-3
v_gene: TRBV5-5
abundance: NA
len: 18
d_gene: TRBD1
CDR3nt: TGTGCCAGCAGCTTGGGCCAGACAGGGTTTGGACCCACAGATACGCAGTATTTT
CDR3aa: CASSLGQTGFGPTDTQYF

j_gene: TRBJ2-1
v_gene: TRBV10-3
abundance: NA
len: 14
d_gene: NA
CDR3nt: TGTGCCTACTCGGAGACTAGTTGGGACAATGAGCAGTTCTTC
CDR3aa: CAYSETSWDNEQFF

j_gene: TRBJ2-5
v_gene: TRBV7-2
abundance: NA
len: 14
d_gene: NA
CDR3nt: TGTGCCAGCAGTTTTACCCGGGGGCAAGAGACCCAGTACTTC
CDR3aa: CASSFTRGQETQYF

j_gene: TRBJ1-2
v_gene: TRBV5-1
abundance: once
len: 12
d_gene: NA
CDR3nt: TGCGCCAGCAGCCCTGGAGACTATGGCTACACCTTC
CDR3aa: CASSPGDYGYTF

j_gene: TRBJ2-5
v_gene: TRBV9
abundance: NA
len: 14
d_gene: TRBD1
CDR3nt: TGTGCCAGCAGCCCCAGACAGGGGGGGGAGACCCAGTACTTC
CDR3aa: CASSPRQGGETQYF

j_gene: TRBJ1-2
v_gene: TRBV5-6
abundance: NA
len: 16
d_gene: TRBD1
CDR3nt: TGTGCCAGCAGCTTGGGCCATATTACAGGGGCGCGTGGCTACACCTTC
CDR3aa: CASSLGHITGARGYTF

j_gene: TRBJ1-4
v_gene: TRBV3-1/TRBV3-2
abundance: NA
len: 16
d_gene: TRBD1
CDR3nt: TGTGCCAGCAGCTCCCGGGACAGGGGCACTAATGAAAAACTGTTTTTT
CDR3aa: CASSSRDRGTNEKLFF

j_gene: TRBJ2-2
v_gene: TRBV18
abundance: once
len: 13
d_gene: NA
CDR3nt: TGTGCCAGCTCACCCAGGGGAGCCGGGGAGCTGTTTTTT
CDR3aa: CASSPRGAGELFF

j_gene: TRBJ2-7
v_gene: TRBV12-3/TRBV12-4
abundance: NA
len: 13
d_gene: NA
CDR3nt: TGTGCCAGCAGTTTTAGAGACTCCTACGAGCAGTACTTC
CDR3aa: CASSFRDSYEQYF

j_gene: TRBJ2-7
v_gene: TRBV7-9
abundance: NA
len: 14
d_gene: NA
CDR3nt: TGTGCCAGCGCAACGTTAGGTTTCGGGGACGAGCAGTACTTC
CDR3aa: CASATLGFGDEQYF

j_gene: TRBJ2-2
v_gene: TRBV5-8
abundance: NA
len: 13
d_gene: NA
CDR3nt: TGTGCCAGCATAGGCGGGGCGCCCGGGGAGCTGTTTTTT
CDR3aa: CASIGGAPGELFF

j_gene: TRBJ2-1
v_gene: TRBV3-1/TRBV3-2
abundance: NA
len: 18
d_gene: TRBD1
CDR3nt: TGTGCCAGCAGCCAAGAGGACAGGGGTGCAGGTTCCTACAATGAGCAGTTCTTC
CDR3aa: CASSQEDRGAGSYNEQFF

j_gene: TRBJ1-6
v_gene: TRBV19
abundance: few
len: 17
d_gene: NA
CDR3nt: TGTGCCAGTAGTACTAATAGTTATCGGGAGGGTAATTCACCCCTCCACTTT
CDR3aa: CASSTNSYREGNSPLHF

j_gene: TRBJ1-6
v_gene: TRBV4-2
abundance: once
len: 16
d_gene: TRBD1
CDR3nt: TGTGCCAGCAGCCAAGTAGGGACAGGGCTTAATTCACCCCTCCACTTT
CDR3aa: CASSQVGTGLNSPLHF

j_gene: TRBJ1-5
v_gene: TRBV18
abundance: NA
len: 16
d_gene: TRBD1
CDR3nt: TGTGCCAGCTCACCGGGACAGGGTGGGAGCAATCAGCCCCAGCATTTT
CDR3aa: CASSPGQGGSNQPQHF

j_gene: TRBJ2-2
v_gene: TRBV13
abundance: NA
len: 19
d_gene: NA
CDR3nt: TGTGCCAGCAGCCTAAGACAGGGGGAAGCGGGAGGAACTATCGGGGAGCTGTTTTTT
CDR3aa: CASSLRQGEAGGTIGELFF

j_gene: TRBJ1-1
v_gene: TRBV7-9
abundance: NA
len: 15
d_gene: TRBD1
CDR3nt: TGTGCCAGCAGCTTAGTCCGACAGGGAGGCACTGAAGCTTTCTTT
CDR3aa: CASSLVRQGGTEAFF

j_gene: TRBJ1-1
v_gene: TRBV19
abundance: NA
len: 14
d_gene: NA
CDR3nt: TGTGCCAGTAGTATAGCTAGGGGGAACACTGAAGCTTTCTTT
CDR3aa: CASSIARGNTEAFF

j_gene: TRBJ2-3
v_gene: TRBV27
abundance: NA
len: 16
d_gene: TRBD2
CDR3nt: TGTGCCAGCAGTTCCCTAGCGGGAGCAGGCACAGATACGCAGTATTTT
CDR3aa: CASSSLAGAGTDTQYF

j_gene: TRBJ1-1
v_gene: TRBV7-2
abundance: NA
len: 13
d_gene: NA
CDR3nt: TGTGCCAGCAGCTCACACTACAGGGATGAAGCTTTCTTT
CDR3aa: CASSSHYRDEAFF

j_gene: TRBJ1-5
v_gene: TRBV2
abundance: NA
len: 14
d_gene: TRBD1
CDR3nt: TGTGCCAGCCTTGACAGGGCGGAGGGTCAGCCCCAGCATTTT
CDR3aa: CASLDRAEGQPQHF

j_gene: TRBJ1-5
v_gene: TRBV19
abundance: NA
len: 14
d_gene: NA
CDR3nt: TGTGCCAGTAGTAAACCACAGGAAGGTCAGCCCCAGCATTTT
CDR3aa: CASSKPQEGQPQHF

j_gene: TRBJ2-7
v_gene: TRBV7-2
abundance: NA
len: 13
d_gene: NA
CDR3nt: TGTGCCAGCAGCAATATCCTGACACGGGAGCAGTACTTC
CDR3aa: CASSNILTREQYF

j_gene: TRBJ2-1
v_gene: TRBV5-6
abundance: NA
len: 17
d_gene: TRBD2
CDR3nt: TGTGCCAGCAGCTTCTTCACCATGACTAGCGGCCTCAATGAGCAGTTCTTC
CDR3aa: CASSFFTMTSGLNEQFF